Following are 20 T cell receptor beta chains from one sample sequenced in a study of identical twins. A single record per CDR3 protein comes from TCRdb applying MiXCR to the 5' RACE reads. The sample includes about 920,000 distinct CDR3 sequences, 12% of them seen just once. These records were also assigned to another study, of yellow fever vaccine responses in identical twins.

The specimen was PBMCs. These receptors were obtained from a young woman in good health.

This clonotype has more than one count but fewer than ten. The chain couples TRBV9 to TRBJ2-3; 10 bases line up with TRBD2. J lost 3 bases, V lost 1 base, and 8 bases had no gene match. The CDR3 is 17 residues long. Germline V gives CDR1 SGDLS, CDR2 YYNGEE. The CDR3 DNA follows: TGTGCCAGCAGCGTAAGCGGGAGGGCCCTCAGGACAGATACGCAGTATTTT. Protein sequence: CASSVSGRALRTDTQYF.

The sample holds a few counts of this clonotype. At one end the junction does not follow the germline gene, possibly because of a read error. This CDR3 is CSVEGLAGYNEQFF. Written as DNA, the CDR3 is TGCAGCGTAGAAGGACTAGCGGGTTACAATGAGCAGTTCTTC. V is TRBV29-1 and J is TRBJ2-1; TRBD2 matches at 11 bases. This CDR3 contains 14 residues. Looked up from germline, CDR1 is SQVTM and CDR2 is ANQGSEA.

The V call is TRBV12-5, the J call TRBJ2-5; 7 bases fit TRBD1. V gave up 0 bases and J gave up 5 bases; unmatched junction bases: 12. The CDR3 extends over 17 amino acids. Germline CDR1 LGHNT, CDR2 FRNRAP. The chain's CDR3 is CASGLVGKHRGLETQYF. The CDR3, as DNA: TGTGCTAGTGGTTTGGTCGGTAAACACAGGGGTTTGGAGACCCAGTACTTC. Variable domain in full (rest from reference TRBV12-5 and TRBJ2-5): DARVTQTPRHKVTEMGQEVTMRCQPILGHNTVFWYRQTMMQGLELLAYFRNRAPLDDSGMPKDRFSAEMPDATLATLKIQPSEPRDSAVYFCASGLVGKHRGLETQYFGPGTRLLVL.

CDR3 coding DNA: TGTGCCAGCACCAGACAGGGAGACTTTGAAGCTTTCTTT. Protein product: CASTRQGDFEAFF. The chain links TRBV2 to TRBJ1-1; 7 nucleotides align to TRBD1. The germline V gene encodes CDR1 SNHLY and CDR2 FYNNEI. The CDR3 has 13 amino acids. The V gene end was trimmed by 7 bases and the J gene end by 7 bases; junction bases not matched to a gene: 9.

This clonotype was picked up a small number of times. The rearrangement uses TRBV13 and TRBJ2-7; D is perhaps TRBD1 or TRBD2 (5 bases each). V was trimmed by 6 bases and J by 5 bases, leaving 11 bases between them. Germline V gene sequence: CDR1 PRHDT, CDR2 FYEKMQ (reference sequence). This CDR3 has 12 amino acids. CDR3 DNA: TGTGCCAGCAGTCGTCAGGGACACGAGCAGTACGTC. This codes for CASSRQGHEQYV.

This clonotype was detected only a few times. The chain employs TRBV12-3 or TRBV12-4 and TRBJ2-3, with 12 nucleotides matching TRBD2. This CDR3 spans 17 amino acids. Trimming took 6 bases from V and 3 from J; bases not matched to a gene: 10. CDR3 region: CASRRTSGEANTDTQYF. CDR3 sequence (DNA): TGTGCCAGCAGGAGGACTAGCGGGGAAGCGAATACAGATACGCAGTATTTT.

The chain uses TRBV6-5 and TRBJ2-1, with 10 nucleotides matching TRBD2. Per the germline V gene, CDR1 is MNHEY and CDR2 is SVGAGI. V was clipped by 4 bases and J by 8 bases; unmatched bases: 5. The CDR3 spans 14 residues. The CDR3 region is CASSSTGLADEQFF. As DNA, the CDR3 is TGTGCCAGCAGTTCAACCGGACTAGCGGATGAGCAGTTCTTC.

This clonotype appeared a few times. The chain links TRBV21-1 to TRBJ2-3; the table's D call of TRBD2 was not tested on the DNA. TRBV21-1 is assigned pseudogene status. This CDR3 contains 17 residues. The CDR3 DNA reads TGTGCCAGCAGCAAAGCGCCGCCGGGGGGAGGGACAGATACGCAGTATTTT. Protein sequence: CASSKAPPGGGTDTQYF.

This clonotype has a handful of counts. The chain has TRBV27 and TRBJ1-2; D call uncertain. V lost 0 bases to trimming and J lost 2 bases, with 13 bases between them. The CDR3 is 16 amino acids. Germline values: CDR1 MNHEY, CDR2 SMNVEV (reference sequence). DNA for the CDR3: TGTGCCAGCAGTTTATCGGGCTCCTTCCGAAACTATGGCTACACCTTC. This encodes CASSLSGSFRNYGYTF.

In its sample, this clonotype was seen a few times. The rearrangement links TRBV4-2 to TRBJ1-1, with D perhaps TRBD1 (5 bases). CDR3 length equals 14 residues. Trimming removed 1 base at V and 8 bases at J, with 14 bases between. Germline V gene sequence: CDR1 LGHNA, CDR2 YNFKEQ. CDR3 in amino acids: CASSQVSGGKEAFF. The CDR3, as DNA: TGTGCCAGCAGCCAAGTAAGCGGGGGGAAAGAAGCTTTCTTT.

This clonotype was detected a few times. The CDR3 sequence is CATSPPAGHNNEQFF. CDR3 DNA: TGTGCCACCAGCCCCCCTGCGGGGCACAACAATGAGCAGTTCTTC. The V gene is TRBV24-1, the J gene TRBJ2-1; D may be TRBD2 (6 bases). The CDR3 covers 15 residues. V dropped 7 bases and J dropped 5 bases, with 17 bases sitting between them. Germline assignment: CDR1 KGHDR and CDR2 SFDVKD.

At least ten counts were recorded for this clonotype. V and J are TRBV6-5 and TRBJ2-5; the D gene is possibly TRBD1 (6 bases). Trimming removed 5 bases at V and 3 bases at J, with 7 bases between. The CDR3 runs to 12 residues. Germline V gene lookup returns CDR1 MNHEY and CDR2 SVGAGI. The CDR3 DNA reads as TGTGCCAGCAGTAGGGACAAAGAGACCCAGTACTTC. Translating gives CASSRDKETQYF.

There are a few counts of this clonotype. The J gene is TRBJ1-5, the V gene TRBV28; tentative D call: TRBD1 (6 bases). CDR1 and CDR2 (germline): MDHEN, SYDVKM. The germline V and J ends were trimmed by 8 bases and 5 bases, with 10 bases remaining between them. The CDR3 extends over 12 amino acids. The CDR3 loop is CASGGRYQPQHF. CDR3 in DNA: TGTGCCAGCGGGGGGCGTTATCAGCCCCAGCATTTT.

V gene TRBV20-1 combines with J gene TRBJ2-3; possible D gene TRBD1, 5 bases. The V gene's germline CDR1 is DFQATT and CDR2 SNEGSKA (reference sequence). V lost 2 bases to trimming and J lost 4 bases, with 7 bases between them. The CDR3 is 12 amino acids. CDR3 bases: TGCAGTGCTAGAAGGGGTCCAGATACGCAGTATTTT. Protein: CSARRGPDTQYF.

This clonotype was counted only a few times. The CDR3 sequence: CASSLGYSSGELFF. As DNA, the CDR3 is TGTGCCAGCAGTTTAGGGTATTCCTCCGGGGAGCTGTTTTTT. The rearrangement links TRBV27 to TRBJ2-2; D unresolved. From germline, CDR1 is MNHEY and CDR2 SMNVEV (reference sequence). V was clipped by 2 bases and J by 6 bases, with 10 bases between them. The CDR3 runs to 14 residues.

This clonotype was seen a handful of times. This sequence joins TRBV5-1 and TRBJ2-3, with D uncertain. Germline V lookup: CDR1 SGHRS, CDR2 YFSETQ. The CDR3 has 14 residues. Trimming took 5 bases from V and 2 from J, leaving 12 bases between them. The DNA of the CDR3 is TGCGCCAGCAGATTTAACACATTCACAGATACGCAGTATTTT. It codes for CASRFNTFTDTQYF.

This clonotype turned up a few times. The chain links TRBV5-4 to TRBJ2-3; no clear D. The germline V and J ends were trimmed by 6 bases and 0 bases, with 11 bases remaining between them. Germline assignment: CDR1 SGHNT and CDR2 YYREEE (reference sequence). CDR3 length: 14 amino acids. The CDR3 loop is CASKETTSTDTQYF. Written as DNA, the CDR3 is TGTGCCAGCAAGGAAACGACTAGCACAGATACGCAGTATTTT.

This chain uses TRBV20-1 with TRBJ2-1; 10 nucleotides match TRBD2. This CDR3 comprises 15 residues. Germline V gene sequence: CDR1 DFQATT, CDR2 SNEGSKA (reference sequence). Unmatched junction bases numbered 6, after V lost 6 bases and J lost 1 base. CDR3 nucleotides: TGCAGTGCCCTCGAAGCGGGAGGGTCCTACAATGAGCAGTTCTTC. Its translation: CSALEAGGSYNEQFF.

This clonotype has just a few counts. The CDR3 DNA is TGTGCCAGCAGCTTGGGTGGTCTCCAGTACTTC. Protein sequence: CASSLGGLQYF. The chain recombines TRBV5-6 with TRBJ2-5; D is ambiguous. Germline CDR1 is SGHDT and CDR2 is YYEEEE. The CDR3 consists of 11 residues. Trimming cost V 0 bases and J 10 bases, with 7 bases left between them.

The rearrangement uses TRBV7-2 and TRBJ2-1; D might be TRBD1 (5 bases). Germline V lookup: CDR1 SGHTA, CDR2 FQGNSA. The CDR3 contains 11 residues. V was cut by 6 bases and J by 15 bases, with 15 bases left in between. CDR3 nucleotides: TGTGCCAGCAGTCCAGGGCGTATTGGGTTCTTC. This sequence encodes CASSPGRIGFF.